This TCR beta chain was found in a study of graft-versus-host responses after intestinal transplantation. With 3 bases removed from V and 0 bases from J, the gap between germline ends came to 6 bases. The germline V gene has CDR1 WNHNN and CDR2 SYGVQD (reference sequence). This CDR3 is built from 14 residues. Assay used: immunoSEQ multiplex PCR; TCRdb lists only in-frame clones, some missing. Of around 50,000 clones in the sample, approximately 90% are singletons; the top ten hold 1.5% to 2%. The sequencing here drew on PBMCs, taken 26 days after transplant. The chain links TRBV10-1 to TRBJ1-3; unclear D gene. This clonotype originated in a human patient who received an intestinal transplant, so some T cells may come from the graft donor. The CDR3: CASSEGSSGNTIYF. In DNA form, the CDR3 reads TGCGCCAGCAGTGAAGGGAGCTCTGGAAACACCATATATTTT.